The rows below give T cell receptor beta chains drawn from one sample of a study of CD8 T cells in Susac syndrome. One entry per CDR3 protein results from TCRdb running MiXCR on the immunoSEQ multiplex PCR reads. Here the sample spans about 140,000 distinct CDR3 sequences, 85% to 95% being singletons. Sample: CD4+ T cells from PBMCs. The receptors originated from a human donor with Susac syndrome. CDR3s include the opening cysteine and the closing phenylalanine or tryptophan. The D gene is left open where the match is weak. Not all rows give a size; the values are once, few, many and, for expanded clones, a class.

abundance	d_gene	v_gene	j_gene	CDR3nt	CDR3aa
once	-	TRBV5-1	TRBJ2-5	TGCGCCAGCAGCAGAGAGCAGGGGGAGACCCAGTACTTC	CASSREQGETQYF
-	TRBD1	TRBV2	TRBJ2-5	TGTGCCAGCAGTCGATCGTGGGGACAGGGGGAGACCCAGTACTTC	CASSRSWGQGETQYF
-	TRBD1	TRBV18	TRBJ1-1	TGTGCCAGCTCACCGGGGACAGTTGAAGCTTTCTTT	CASSPGTVEAFF
-	-	TRBV11-1	TRBJ2-7	TGTGCCAGCAGCTTAACCGGGGCCACCTACGAGCAGTACTTC	CASSLTGATYEQYF
-	-	TRBV4-3	TRBJ2-7	TGCGCCAGCAGCCAAGAGAGAGCAGGGTACGAGCAGTACTTC	CASSQERAGYEQYF
-	-	TRBV30	TRBJ1-2	TGTGCCTGGAGTGTACGAGGGTATGGCTACACCTTC	CAWSVRGYGYTF
-	-	TRBV15	TRBJ1-1	TGTGCCACCAGCAGAGTAGCGGAGAACACTGAAGCTTTCTTT	CATSRVAENTEAFF
-	-	TRBV4-1	TRBJ1-5	TGCGCCAGCAGCCAAGTTAATATGGGATTTACAGGCAATCAGCCCCAGCATTTT	CASSQVNMGFTGNQPQHF
once	TRBD2	TRBV2	TRBJ2-1	TGTGCCAGCAGTGTGGGCGGGAGATCGGATGAGCAGTTCTTC	CASSVGGRSDEQFF
-	-	TRBV18	TRBJ1-5	TGTGCCAGCTCACCATACGGTGAGGACCAGCCCCAGCATTTT	CASSPYGEDQPQHF
-	-	TRBV5-1	TRBJ2-5	TGCGCCAGCAGCTTTCCTTCTGGGGGGGCACAAGAGACCCAGTACTTC	CASSFPSGGAQETQYF
-	-	TRBV9	TRBJ2-5	TGTGCCAGCAGCGCAACCCACGGGGCCCAAGAGACCCAGTACTTC	CASSATHGAQETQYF
-	TRBD1	TRBV18	TRBJ1-2	TGTGCCAGCTCACCCGGACAGGGAAGCCTCTATGGCTACACCTTC	CASSPGQGSLYGYTF
-	-	TRBV15	TRBJ1-1	TGTGCCACCAGCAGAGACGCCATCATTGCAGCTTTCTTT	CATSRDAIIAAFF
-	TRBD2	TRBV6-1	TRBJ2-1	TGTGCCAGCAGTGACTTGACTAGCGTCTACAATGAGCAGTTCTTC	CASSDLTSVYNEQFF
-	TRBD1	TRBV4-3	TRBJ1-2	TGCGCCAGCAGCCAGCGACAGGGGAGAGACTATGGCTACACCTTC	CASSQRQGRDYGYTF
-	-	TRBV20-1	TRBJ2-5	TGCAGTGTAGGGCGGGATCGGGAGACCCAGTACTTC	CSVGRDRETQYF
-	TRBD2	TRBV7-2	TRBJ2-5	TGTGCCAGCAGCTTAGCGGGGCGGGAGTTCCAAGAGACCCAGTACTTC	CASSLAGREFQETQYF
-	-	TRBV11-2	TRBJ1-5	TGTGCCAGCAGCTTAGGGCAGCATCAGCCCCAGCATTTT	CASSLGQHQPQHF
-	-	TRBV20-1	TRBJ1-5	TGCAGTGCCCGACAGAATAGCAATCAGCCCCAGCATTTT	CSARQNSNQPQHF
-	TRBD1	TRBV10-3	TRBJ1-5	TGTGCCATCGGGGGACAGGGGGGAGGTAATCAGCCCCAGCATTTT	CAIGGQGGGNQPQHF
-	TRBD2	TRBV12-3/TRBV12-4	TRBJ2-1	TGTGCCAGCAGTTTAGGCGGGAGACGGTTCTTC	CASSLGGRRFF